This T cell receptor beta chain appears in the sequencing data of a study of cytomegalovirus exposure and HLA in healthy donors. Study-wide points: The study assumed roughly uniform donor sequencing depth for presence/absence analyses. Clonal expansion was found to be greater in HLA-associated TCR beta chains than in equally common others in a later analysis. Immune exposure information available was restricted to CMV serostatus.

To note about this clone: No antigen is known for it.

Germline CDR1 SGHDT, CDR2 YYEEEE. CDR3 length: 15 amino acids. V was shortened by 0 bases and J by 2 bases, with 12 bases between the two germline ends. PCR used 60 Vbeta primers and 13 Jbeta primers. TCRdb keeps only in-frame clones here, not all; method: immunoSEQ multiplex PCR. This table holds about 160,000 clones, about 79% found once. This rearrangement joins TRBV5-6 to TRBJ2-7, with D tentatively TRBD1 (6 bases). This sequence originates from a man aged 50-59 years in good health and CMV-seropositive. The material sequenced was PBMCs. The CDR3 bases are TGTGCCAGCAGCTTGGGGGCAGGGGCACCCTACGAGCAGTACTTC. Translated, it gives CASSLGAGAPYEQYF.